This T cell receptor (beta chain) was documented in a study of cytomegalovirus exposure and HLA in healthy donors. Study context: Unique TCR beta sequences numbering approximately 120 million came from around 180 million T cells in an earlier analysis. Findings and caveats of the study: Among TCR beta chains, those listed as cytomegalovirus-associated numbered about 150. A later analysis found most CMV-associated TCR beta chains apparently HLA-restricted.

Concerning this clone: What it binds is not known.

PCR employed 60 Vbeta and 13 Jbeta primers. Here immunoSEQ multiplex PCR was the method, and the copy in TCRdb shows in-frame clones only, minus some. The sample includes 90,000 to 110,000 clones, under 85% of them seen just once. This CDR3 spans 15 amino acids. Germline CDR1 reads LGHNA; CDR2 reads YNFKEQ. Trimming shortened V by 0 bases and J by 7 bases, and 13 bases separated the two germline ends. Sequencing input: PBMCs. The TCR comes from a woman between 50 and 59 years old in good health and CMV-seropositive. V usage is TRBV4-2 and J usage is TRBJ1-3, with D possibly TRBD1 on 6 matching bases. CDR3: CASSQDWGQGNTIYF. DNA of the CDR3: TGTGCCAGCAGCCAAGATTGGGGGCAAGGGAACACCATATATTTT.